The 31 T cell receptor beta chains below all came from one sample that was sequenced in a study of a mutant IDH1 vaccine in newly diagnosed glioma. Time point of the sample: week 47, end of study. Doses consisted of 300 ug of mutant IDH1 20-mer peptide each, paired with topical imiquimod. No antigens are known for them. Produced via immunoSEQ multiplex PCR; TCRdb's table is partial and in-frame only. The sample gives 77,000 or so clones, roughly 77% of which show up once; approximately 5.6% is in the top ten. This sample comprised PBMCs, obtained from a glioma patient whose treatment included an IDH1 peptide vaccine. The receptors were gathered from a man aged 40-49 years with glioma.

The V gene is TRBV19, the J gene TRBJ1-5; no definite D call. This CDR3 has 14 amino acids. The germline V and J ends were trimmed by 4 bases and 0 bases, with 7 bases remaining between them. The germline gives CDR1 LNHDA, CDR2 SQIVND (reference sequence). The CDR3 loop reads CASSTGVSNQPQHF. In nucleotides, the CDR3 is TGTGCCAGTAGTACCGGGGTTAGCAATCAGCCCCAGCATTTT.

By frequency in the sample, this clone is medium-sized. This chain uses TRBV21-1 with TRBJ2-7; no check of the table's D call, TRBD2, against the DNA was made. TRBV21-1 is a listed pseudogene. The length of the CDR3 is 17 residues. The CDR3, as DNA: TGTGCCAGCAGCAAATGTCTAGCGGGAGTTATCTCCTACGAGCAGTACTTC. Translating gives CASSKCLAGVISYEQYF.

The J gene is TRBJ1-5, the V gene TRBV19, with 9 bases lining up with TRBD1. Losses at the gene ends were 5 bases for V and 0 bases for J; bases not matched to a gene: 8. The CDR3 spans 17 residues. Per the germline V gene, CDR1 is LNHDA and CDR2 is SQIVND (reference sequence). CDR3 sequence (DNA): TGTGCCAGTAGTCCGGACAGGGGCCTTTATAGCAATCAGCCCCAGCATTTT. Protein product: CASSPDRGLYSNQPQHF.

The chain employs TRBV11-1 and TRBJ2-5; 11 bases fit TRBD1. This CDR3 is built from 14 residues. Germline V gene sequence: CDR1 SGHAT, CDR2 FQDESV (reference sequence). Trimming took 5 bases from V and 6 from J; bases not matched to a gene: 5. CDR3 nucleotides: TGTGCCAGCAGCCCCGGGACAGGGGGAAAGACCCAGTACTTC. Amino acid sequence: CASSPGTGGKTQYF. The full variable domain, with the rest looked up from reference TRBV11-1 and TRBJ2-5, is EAEVAQSPRYKITEKSQAVAFWCDPISGHATLYWYRQILGQGPELLVQFQDESVVDDSQLPKDRFSAERLKGVDSTLKIQPAELGDSAMYLCASSPGTGGKTQYFGPGTRLLVL.

The chain combines TRBV18 with TRBJ1-1, with D possibly matching TRBD1 (5 bases). Germline CDR1 reads KGHSH; CDR2 reads LQKENI. This CDR3 is built from 15 residues. V gave up 3 bases and J gave up 4 bases, with 15 bases separating them. CDR3 region: CASSPEGRRGTEAFF. The CDR3 bases are TGTGCCAGCTCACCTGAGGGACGGCGAGGCACTGAAGCTTTCTTT.

The V gene is TRBV29-1, the J gene TRBJ2-5; 7 bases are a match to TRBD1. The V gene end was trimmed by 3 bases and the J gene end by 2 bases; junction bases not matched to a gene: 3. The CDR3 runs 13 residues. Per germline, CDR1 SQVTM and CDR2 ANQGSEA. This chain's CDR3 is CSVEGQTQETQYF. In DNA, the CDR3 is TGCAGCGTTGAGGGACAGACACAAGAGACCCAGTACTTC.

The gene calls are TRBV10-3 and TRBJ1-2; D is perhaps TRBD1 (5 bases). Trimming took off 10 bases at V and 0 bases at J, with 18 bases between the two ends. The germline V gene has CDR1 ENHRY and CDR2 SYGVKD. This CDR3 has 15 residues. The CDR3 DNA reads TGTGCCACTTATACTGGACACTTAGCTAACTATGGCTACACCTTC. Residues: CATYTGHLANYGYTF.

This chain uses TRBV27 with TRBJ2-1; D not resolved. Looked up from germline, CDR1 is MNHEY and CDR2 is SMNVEV (reference sequence). The CDR3 runs 15 residues. V was pared by 5 bases and J by 5 bases, with 16 bases between. The CDR3 loop reads CASSPRPTHHNEQFF. In DNA form, the CDR3 reads TGTGCCAGCAGTCCCAGGCCTACCCACCACAATGAGCAGTTCTTC.

The rearrangement uses TRBV5-1 and TRBJ1-1; D is unresolved. V was shortened by 6 bases and J by 0 bases, with 15 bases between the two germline ends. Germline-derived CDR1 and CDR2 are SGHRS and YFSETQ. The CDR3 totals 15 residues. In nucleotides, the CDR3 is TGCGCCAGCAAGGAGGTCGGAAGCATGAACACTGAAGCTTTCTTT. Protein product: CASKEVGSMNTEAFF.

V gene TRBV30 combines with J gene TRBJ2-3; 9 positions agree with TRBD2. Germline trimming cut 3 bases from V and 7 bases from J; bases unmatched to any gene: 8. The germline V gene has CDR1 GTSNPN and CDR2 SVGIG (reference sequence). The CDR3 has 14 amino acids. This CDR3 is CAWRLAGGPHTQYF. The CDR3 DNA reads TGTGCCTGGAGGCTTGCGGGAGGGCCTCATACGCAGTATTTT.

This chain connects TRBV7-2 to TRBJ2-7; D is ambiguous. Between the trimmed V and J ends, which lost 5 bases and 1 base, there was a span of 6 bases. Per germline, CDR1 SGHTA and CDR2 FQGNSA. The CDR3 consists of 12 residues. CDR3 bases: TGTGCCAGCAGCGAGCCATCCTACGAGCAGTACTTC. Residues: CASSEPSYEQYF.

The chain joins TRBV2 to TRBJ2-6; no definite D call. Germline CDR1 SNHLY, CDR2 FYNNEI. V was trimmed by 6 bases and J by 0 bases, leaving 9 bases between them. The CDR3 runs to 15 residues. The CDR3 loop reads CASSDWSSGANVLTF. CDR3 bases: TGTGCCAGCAGCGACTGGAGCTCTGGGGCCAACGTCCTGACTTTC.

This chain connects TRBV19 to TRBJ1-5; possible D gene TRBD1, 5 bases. The CDR3 runs to 15 residues. Looked up from germline, CDR1 is LNHDA and CDR2 is SQIVND (reference sequence). V was clipped by 3 bases and J by 2 bases, with 11 bases between them. CDR3: CASSIPMGRNQPQHF. CDR3 in DNA: TGTGCCAGTAGTATCCCCATGGGACGCAATCAGCCCCAGCATTTT.

The gene calls are TRBV6-4 and TRBJ2-7; D unclear. Deletions cut 2 bases from V and 1 base from J, with 12 bases between. CDR1 MRHNA and CDR2 SNTAGT come from the germline V gene. The CDR3 covers 15 residues. This CDR3 reads CASSDPRRCSYEQYF. As DNA, the CDR3 is TGTGCCAGCAGTGACCCCCGACGGTGTTCCTACGAGCAGTACTTC.

This rearrangement joins TRBV5-8 to TRBJ1-2; TRBD1 aligns across 7 bases. Per germline, CDR1 SGHTS and CDR2 YDEGEE. The CDR3 is 16 amino acids. J gave up 0 bases and V 3 bases, and 8 bases lay outside the gene matches. The CDR3 loop is CASSSDYRGTNYGYTF. CDR3 nucleotide sequence: TGTGCCAGCAGCTCCGACTACAGGGGTACTAACTATGGCTACACCTTC. The full variable domain, with the rest looked up from reference TRBV5-8 and TRBJ1-2, is EAGVTQSPTHLIKTRGQQATLRCSPISGHTSVYWYQQALGLGLQFLLWYDEGEERNRGNFPPRFSGRQFPNYSSELNVNALELEDSALYLCASSSDYRGTNYGYTFGSGTRLTVV.

V usage is TRBV4-1 and J usage is TRBJ1-1, with a tentative D call TRBD1 (5 bases). The CDR3 is 19 residues long. Germline loops: CDR1 MGHRA, CDR2 YSYEKL. The ends were cut back, 1 base at V and 0 bases at J, with 21 bases in the middle. The CDR3 sequence is CASSQVGPGPWSMNTEAFF. For the CDR3, the DNA is TGCGCCAGCAGCCAAGTTGGTCCGGGGCCATGGAGTATGAACACTGAAGCTTTCTTT.

The J gene is TRBJ1-6, the V gene TRBV6-1, with a weak D call TRBD1 (6 bases). Trimming took 11 bases from V and 7 from J, leaving 15 bases between them. CDR1 MNHNS and CDR2 SASEGT come from the germline V gene. The CDR3 loop spans 13 amino acids. The CDR3 bases are TGTGCCGGATCCGGGACATGGAATTCACCCCTCCACTTT. Protein sequence: CAGSGTWNSPLHF.

This chain links TRBV7-9 with TRBJ2-3; the match to TRBD2 covers 11 bases. Per germline, CDR1 SEHNR and CDR2 FQNEAQ (reference sequence). This CDR3 spans 16 amino acids. The V segment lost 1 base and the J segment 2 bases; nucleotides outside the gene matches: 2. The CDR3 spells CASSLVAGGFTDTQYF. Here the CDR3 DNA reads TGTGCCAGCAGCTTAGTAGCGGGGGGGTTCACAGATACGCAGTATTTT.

The CDR3 DNA reads TGCGCCAGCATCCGGGTAAGAAACACCGGGGAGCTGTTTTTT. This sequence encodes CASIRVRNTGELFF. V gene TRBV23-1 combines with J gene TRBJ2-2, with D hard to call. TRBV23-1 is assigned to the ORF class and has an uncertain function. Trimming pared 7 bases from V and 2 bases from J, leaving 11 bases between. The CDR3 sequence is 14 residues long.

This clone came up once. The chain couples TRBV7-9 to TRBJ2-1, with a weak D call TRBD2 (5 bases). CDR1 is SEHNR and CDR2 is FQNEAQ in the germline V gene (reference sequence). The V end lost 1 base, the J end lost 8 bases, and 12 bases lay between the germline ends. The CDR3 has 14 amino acids. The CDR3 sequence: CASSLGITRDEQFF. The CDR3 DNA sequence: TGTGCCAGCAGCTTAGGGATTACTAGGGATGAGCAGTTCTTC.

The chain combines TRBV4-2 with TRBJ2-5; a possible D gene is TRBD1 (6 bases). V lost 4 bases and J 4 bases, leaving 13 bases between the germline ends. Per the germline V gene, CDR1 is LGHNA and CDR2 is YNFKEQ. The CDR3 extends over 14 amino acids. CDR3 residues: CASSPDTGSETQYF. DNA for the CDR3: TGTGCCAGCAGCCCCGACACAGGGTCAGAGACCCAGTACTTC.

The rearrangement links TRBV9 to TRBJ2-3; TRBD1 is a possible D gene (5 bases). CDR3 length: 16 residues. CDR1 is SGDLS, CDR2 YYNGEE, per germline. V gave up 0 bases and J gave up 2 bases, with 13 bases separating them. The CDR3 DNA is TGTGCCAGCAGCGTAGCAACAGGTGCAGTCACAGATACGCAGTATTTT. Residues: CASSVATGAVTDTQYF.

The V call is TRBV9, the J call TRBJ1-2, with D unclear. The germline V gene has CDR1 SGDLS and CDR2 YYNGEE. V was trimmed by 0 bases and J by 1 base, leaving 4 bases between them. This CDR3 region has 13 residues. This CDR3 is CASSVALNYGYTF. The CDR3 nucleotides are TGTGCCAGCAGCGTAGCTCTTAACTATGGCTACACCTTC.

This sequence joins TRBV4-2 and TRBJ2-2, with 7 nucleotides matching TRBD1. Germline values: CDR1 LGHNA, CDR2 YNFKEQ. Losses at the gene ends were 3 bases for V and 0 bases for J; bases not matched to a gene: 4. This CDR3 contains 16 residues. The chain's CDR3 is CASSQAGTANTGELFF. The CDR3 DNA reads TGTGCCAGCAGCCAGGCCGGGACAGCGAACACCGGGGAGCTGTTTTTT.

V is TRBV25-1 and J is TRBJ2-1, with TRBD2 identical over 7 bases. V gave up 6 bases and J gave up 0 bases; unmatched junction bases: 8. The CDR3 length is 16 residues. Germline lookup yields CDR1 MGHDK and CDR2 SYGVNS. CDR3 nucleotides: TGTGCCAGCAGAGCCCCGGGGGGTTACTCCTACAATGAGCAGTTCTTC. This sequence encodes CASRAPGGYSYNEQFF.

CDR3 DNA sequence: TGTGCCAGCAGTTATCGAGAGACCGGGGAGCTGTTTTTT. Encoded protein: CASSYRETGELFF. The chain has TRBV11-2 and TRBJ2-2, with no clear D. CDR3 length equals 13 residues. The V and J ends lost 6 bases and 5 bases respectively, with 10 bases between them. Germline assignment: CDR1 SGHAT and CDR2 FQNNGV.

The chain uses TRBV29-1 and TRBJ2-3, with 7 bases fitting TRBD1. The CDR3 consists of 13 residues. Germline V gene sequence: CDR1 SQVTM, CDR2 ANQGSEA. V was clipped by 5 bases and J by 2 bases; unmatched bases: 4. Here the CDR3 reads CSVTGDLTDTQYF. Written as DNA, the CDR3 is TGCAGCGTTACAGGGGACCTCACAGATACGCAGTATTTT.

The V call is TRBV7-9, the J call TRBJ1-5, with 11 nucleotides matching TRBD1. The V and J ends lost 1 base and 2 bases, in that order; junction bases with no gene match: 1. Germline values: CDR1 SEHNR, CDR2 FQNEAQ (reference sequence). The CDR3 has 16 residues. CDR3 residues: CASSLGTGGGNQPQHF. The DNA of the CDR3 is TGTGCCAGCAGCTTAGGGACAGGGGGCGGCAATCAGCCCCAGCATTTT.

The V gene is TRBV18, the J gene TRBJ2-6; 8 bases are shared with TRBD1. V lost 6 bases, J lost 3 bases, and 13 bases stayed unmatched. The germline gives CDR1 KGHSH, CDR2 LQKENI. The CDR3 sequence is 18 residues long. CDR3 sequence (DNA): TGTGCCAGCTCGGGGGGACAGGCCGCACCCGGTGGGGCCAACGTCCTGACTTTC. Translating it yields CASSGGQAAPGGANVLTF.

This clone was detected only once. V usage is TRBV10-3 and J usage is TRBJ2-3, with 10 bases aligning to TRBD1. Germline CDR1 is ENHRY and CDR2 is SYGVKD. The CDR3 extends over 15 amino acids. After removal of 6 bases from V and 1 base from J, the junction contained 4 bases not matched to a gene. CDR3 region: CAIRADRGGTDTQYF. CDR3 bases: TGTGCCATCAGGGCGGACAGGGGGGGCACAGATACGCAGTATTTT.

The chain links TRBV5-6 to TRBJ2-1; D gene ambiguous. The germline CDR1 and CDR2 sequences are SGHDT and YYEEEE. CDR3 length: 15 amino acids. Between the trimmed V and J ends, which lost 3 bases and 3 bases, there was a span of 13 bases. As DNA, the CDR3 is TGTGCCAGCAGCTACCCTCCGACACTCTACAATGAGCAGTTCTTC. Its translation is CASSYPPTLYNEQFF.